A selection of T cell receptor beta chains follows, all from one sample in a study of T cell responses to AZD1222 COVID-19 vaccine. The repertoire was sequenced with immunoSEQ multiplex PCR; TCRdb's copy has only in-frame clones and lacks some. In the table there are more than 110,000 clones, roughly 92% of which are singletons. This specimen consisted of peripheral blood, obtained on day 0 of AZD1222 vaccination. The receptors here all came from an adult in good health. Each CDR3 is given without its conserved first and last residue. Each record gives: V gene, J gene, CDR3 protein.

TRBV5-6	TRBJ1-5	ASSLHLRGSNQPQH
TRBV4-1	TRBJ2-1	ASSQDFERELKNEQF
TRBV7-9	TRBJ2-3	ASSLTSGVTDTQY
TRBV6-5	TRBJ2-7	ASLGGFPYEQY
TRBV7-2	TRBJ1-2	ASSLEALGYT
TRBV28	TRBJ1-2	ASSPRESNYGYT
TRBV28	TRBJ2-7	ASSLGGAGSDEQY
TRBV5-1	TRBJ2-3	ASSLSGPDTQY
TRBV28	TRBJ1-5	AITRGNNQPQH
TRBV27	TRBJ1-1	ASSSPLRLNTEAF
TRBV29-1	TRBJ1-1	IVREETNTEAF
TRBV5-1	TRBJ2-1	ASSLSSNEQF
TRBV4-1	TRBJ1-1	ASSQVGGRNTEAF
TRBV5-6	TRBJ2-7	ASSFSPGTGSSEQY
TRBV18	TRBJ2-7	ASSLTGGASEQY
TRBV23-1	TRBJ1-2	ASGRQVNNYGYT
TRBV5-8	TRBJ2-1	ASSLGHQSYNEQF
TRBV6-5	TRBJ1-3	ASLSPDRGNTIY
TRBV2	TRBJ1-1	ASRQPGGTEAF
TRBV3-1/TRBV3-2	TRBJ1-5	ASSQYGGNQPQH
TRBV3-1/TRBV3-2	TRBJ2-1	ASSQDRAGVGYNEQF
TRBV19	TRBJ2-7	ASSYRGNYEQY
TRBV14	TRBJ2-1	ASSQDRGRWEQF
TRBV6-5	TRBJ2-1	ASSSGGAKRNEQF
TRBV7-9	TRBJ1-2	ASSGRDRGHYGYT
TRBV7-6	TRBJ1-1	ASSFRDRGPNTEAF
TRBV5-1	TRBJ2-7	ASSPQNYEQY
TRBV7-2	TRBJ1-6	ASSLRRTGNSPLH
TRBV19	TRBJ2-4	ASSRAAGYRGGKNIQY
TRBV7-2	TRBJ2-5	ASSLRGDEETQY
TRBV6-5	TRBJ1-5	ASSYGLGSNQPQH
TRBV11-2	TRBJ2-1	ASSLEVGLAYNEQF
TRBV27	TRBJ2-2	ASSLRGPLNTGELF
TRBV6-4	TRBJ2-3	ASSDRAGIETDTQY
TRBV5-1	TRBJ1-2	ASSSPTGFGYT
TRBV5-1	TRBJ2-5	ASSLAVGEETQY
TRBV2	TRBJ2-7	ASSKGLAYEQY
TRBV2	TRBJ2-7	AGSGRGYEQY
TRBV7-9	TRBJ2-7	ASSLKGQGLDEQY
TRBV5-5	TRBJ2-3	ASSSDTDTQY
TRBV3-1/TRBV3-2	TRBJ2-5	ASSLTRRAGETQY
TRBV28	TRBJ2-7	ASGSGTGSSYEQY
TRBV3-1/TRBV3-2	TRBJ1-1	ASSQGRKRYTEAF
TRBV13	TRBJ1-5	ASSLAGVGNQPQH
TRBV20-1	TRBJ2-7	SAREVSEQY
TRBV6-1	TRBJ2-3	ASSEVRGEGRTTDTQY
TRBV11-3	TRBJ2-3	ASSFSGPDGDTQY
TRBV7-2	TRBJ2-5	ASSASGGTAETQY
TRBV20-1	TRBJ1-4	SAMMNEKLF